This T cell receptor (beta chain) comes out of a study of vaccination and CD4 T cells after COVID-19. Treatment: roughly 11-day PBMC culture with coronavirus spike peptide pools or control peptides (ViraFEST assay). Study-wide results and limits: Within the convalescent patients, a median about 85% of the SARS-CoV-2-reactive clones were ones that appeared only post-vaccination. Convalescent patients' clones that were vaccine-specific were spike mono-reactive in 304 of 307 cases.

Oncomine TCR Beta short-read sequencing was applied to DNA from cultured CD4+ T cells. The authors extracted genomic DNA from cultured CD4+ T cells. TCRdb reprocessed the PCR reads via MiXCR and lists one record per CDR3 protein. The sample shows some 12,000 distinct CDR3 sequences, around 46% of them seen only once. Germline V gene sequence: CDR1 SGHTA, CDR2 FQGNSA. Trimming took 0 bases from V and 2 from J, leaving 12 bases between them. The CDR3 extends over 16 amino acids. On this clonotype: Its matching antigen is unknown.

V gene TRBV7-2 combines with J gene TRBJ2-3; weak D call: TRBD2 (5 bases). The clonotype originates from a human donor who had recovered from COVID-19. The source material was CD4+ T cells from blood, cultured in vitro. This CDR3 is CASSLAKGRLTDTQYF. CDR3 in DNA: TGTGCCAGCAGCTTAGCGAAAGGGAGACTCACAGATACGCAGTATTTT. The full variable domain, rest sourced from reference TRBV7-2 and TRBJ2-3, is GAGVSQSPSNKVTEKGKDVELRCDPISGHTALYWYRQSLGQGLEFLIYFQGNSAPDKSGLPSDRFSAERTGGSVSTLTIQRTQQEDSAVYLCASSLAKGRLTDTQYFGPGTRLTVL.